This TCR beta chain was captured in a study of CD8+CD57+ T cells in acquired aplastic anemia. Study-level information: An average of approximately 3.2 ug of DNA was obtained from sorted CD4+ and CD8+ cells.

CDR1 and CDR2 (germline): MGHDK, SYGVNS. V was clipped by 4 bases and J by 6 bases; unmatched bases: 2. The CDR3 is 14 residues long. This clonotype showed up just a few times. Its target is unknown. Patients chosen for sequencing had shown CD8+CD57+ cell expansion by flow cytometry. At the time of blood sampling, patients had not yet received any therapy. Study outcomes and limitations: Levels of CD8+ Simpson's diversity were not significantly distinct in patients versus controls. It was found that some 31 CD8+ CDR3 sequences were shared between patients and controls.

CDR3 and TCR beta VDJ profiling relied on a genomic DNA template. TCRdb fed the reads into MiXCR, producing one record per CDR3 protein. Found here are about 200,000 distinct CDR3 sequences, less than 75% of them singletons; the top ten hold under 60%. V gene TRBV25-1 combines with J gene TRBJ1-6, with 8 positions matching TRBD1. The sequence came from a human donor with aplastic anemia. Sequenced input: sorted CD4+, CD8+, or CD8+CD57+ T cells (not recorded which) from PBMCs. CDR3 coding DNA: TGTGCCAGCAGTGCCGACAGGGGTAATTCACCCCTCCACTTT. Translating it yields CASSADRGNSPLHF.